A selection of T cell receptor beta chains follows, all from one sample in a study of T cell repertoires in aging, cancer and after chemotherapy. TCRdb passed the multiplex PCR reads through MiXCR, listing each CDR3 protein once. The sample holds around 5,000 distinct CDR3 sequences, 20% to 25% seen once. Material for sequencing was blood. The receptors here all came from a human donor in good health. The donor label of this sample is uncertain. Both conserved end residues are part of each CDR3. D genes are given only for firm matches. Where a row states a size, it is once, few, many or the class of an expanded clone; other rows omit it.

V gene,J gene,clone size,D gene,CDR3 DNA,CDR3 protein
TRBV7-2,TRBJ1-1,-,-,TGTGCCAGCAGCCCACGGGGGGGGCGTTACACTGAAGCTTTCTTT,CASSPRGGRYTEAFF
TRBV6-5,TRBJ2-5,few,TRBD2,TGTGCCAGCAGTGGACTAGCGGGGGGCCCGCTGGAGACCCAGTACTTC,CASSGLAGGPLETQYF
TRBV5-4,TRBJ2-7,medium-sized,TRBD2,TGTGCCAGCACCCGGGGTGGGGCAGCGGGGAACTACGAGCAGTACTTC,CASTRGGAAGNYEQYF
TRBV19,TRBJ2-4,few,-,TGTGCCAGTAAACAAGGAACTGGTGCGGAAAACATTCAGTACTTC,CASKQGTGAENIQYF
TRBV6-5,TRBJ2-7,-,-,TGTGCCAGCAGCCTCGGGCCCGGATGGGCCGAGCAGTACTTC,CASSLGPGWAEQYF
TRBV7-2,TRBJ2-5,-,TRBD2,TGTGCCAGCAGCTTAAGCGGGGGGGCCCAAGAGACCCAGTACTTC,CASSLSGGAQETQYF
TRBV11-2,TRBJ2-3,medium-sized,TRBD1,TGTGCCAGCAGCTTTGGGACAGGGGAGACAGATACGCAGTATTTT,CASSFGTGETDTQYF
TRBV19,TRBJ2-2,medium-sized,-,TGTGCCACTACACCCGAGGCGCAGGGTGTCTCCGGGGAGCTGTTTTTT,CATTPEAQGVSGELFF
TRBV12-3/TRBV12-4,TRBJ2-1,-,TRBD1,TGTGGCAGCAGTAAAAGACAGGGGGCGATGAATGAGCAGTTCTTC,CGSSKRQGAMNEQFF
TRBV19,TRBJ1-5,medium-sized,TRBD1,TGTGCCAGTAAGGACAGGGGGATGATTAGCAATCAGCCCCAGCATTTT,CASKDRGMISNQPQHF
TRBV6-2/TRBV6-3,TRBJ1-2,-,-,TGTGCCAGCAGTTACTCCGGGCTGCTCTACACCTTC,CASSYSGLLYTF
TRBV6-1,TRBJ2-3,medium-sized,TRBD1,TGTGCCAGCACAGTCGACAGGGGTAACACAGATACGCAGTATTTT,CASTVDRGNTDTQYF
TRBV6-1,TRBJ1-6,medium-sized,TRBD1,TGTGCCAGCAGTGAATTTGGACAGGGGGGTAATTCACCCCTCCACTTT,CASSEFGQGGNSPLHF
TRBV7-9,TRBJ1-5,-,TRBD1,TGTGCCAGCAGCTCCGACAGGGAAAACGATCAGCCCCAGCATTTT,CASSSDRENDQPQHF
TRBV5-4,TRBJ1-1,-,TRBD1,TGTGCCAGCAGCTTAGGGGGCAGGCGCACTGAAGCTTTCTTT,CASSLGGRRTEAFF
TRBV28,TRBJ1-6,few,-,TGTGCCAGCAGGCCCGTCACCGTGGCACAAAATTCACCCCTCCACTTT,CASRPVTVAQNSPLHF
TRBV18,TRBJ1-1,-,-,TGTGCCAGCTCACCCCCTGGGGTGGCCACTGAAGCTTTCTTT,CASSPPGVATEAFF
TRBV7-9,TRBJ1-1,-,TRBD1,TGTGCCAGCAGCTTAGGAAACGGACAGGGAGATTTCACTGAAGCTTTCTTT,CASSLGNGQGDFTEAFF
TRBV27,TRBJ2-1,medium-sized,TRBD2,TGTGCCAGCAGTCCCCCGGGGACTAGCGAGAACAATGAGCAGTTCTTC,CASSPPGTSENNEQFF
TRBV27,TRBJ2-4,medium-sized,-,TGTGCCAGCAGCCCAAACAGGGTGGTGGGCATTCAGTACTTC,CASSPNRVVGIQYF
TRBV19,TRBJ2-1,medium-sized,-,TGTGCCAGTAGTATCACGCTAACCCACAATGAGCAGTTCTTC,CASSITLTHNEQFF
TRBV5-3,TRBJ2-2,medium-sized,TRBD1,TGTGCCAGAAGCGTCGGCCGGGACAGGGTTGTTGTCGGCGGGGAGCTGTTTTTT,CARSVGRDRVVVGGELFF
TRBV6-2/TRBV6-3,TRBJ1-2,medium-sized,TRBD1,TGTGCCAGCAGCCCCCCGTTTGTGGGACAGGGAGCGAATGGCTACACCTTC,CASSPPFVGQGANGYTF
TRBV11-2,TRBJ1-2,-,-,TGTGCCAGCAGCTTAGGAAGGGTTATCGGCTACACCTTC,CASSLGRVIGYTF